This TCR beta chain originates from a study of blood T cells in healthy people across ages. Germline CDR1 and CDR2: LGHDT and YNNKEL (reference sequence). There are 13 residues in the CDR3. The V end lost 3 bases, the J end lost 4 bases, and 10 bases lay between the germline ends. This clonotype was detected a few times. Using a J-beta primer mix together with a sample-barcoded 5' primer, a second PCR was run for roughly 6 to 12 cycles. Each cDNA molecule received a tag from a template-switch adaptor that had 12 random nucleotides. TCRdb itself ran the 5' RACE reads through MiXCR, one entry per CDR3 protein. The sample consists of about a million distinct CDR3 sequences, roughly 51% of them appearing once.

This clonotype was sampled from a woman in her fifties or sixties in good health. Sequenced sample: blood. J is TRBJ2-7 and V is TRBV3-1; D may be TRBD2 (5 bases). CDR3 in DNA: TGTGCCAGCAGCCATGGACTGACATACGAGCAGTACTTC. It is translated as CASSHGLTYEQYF.